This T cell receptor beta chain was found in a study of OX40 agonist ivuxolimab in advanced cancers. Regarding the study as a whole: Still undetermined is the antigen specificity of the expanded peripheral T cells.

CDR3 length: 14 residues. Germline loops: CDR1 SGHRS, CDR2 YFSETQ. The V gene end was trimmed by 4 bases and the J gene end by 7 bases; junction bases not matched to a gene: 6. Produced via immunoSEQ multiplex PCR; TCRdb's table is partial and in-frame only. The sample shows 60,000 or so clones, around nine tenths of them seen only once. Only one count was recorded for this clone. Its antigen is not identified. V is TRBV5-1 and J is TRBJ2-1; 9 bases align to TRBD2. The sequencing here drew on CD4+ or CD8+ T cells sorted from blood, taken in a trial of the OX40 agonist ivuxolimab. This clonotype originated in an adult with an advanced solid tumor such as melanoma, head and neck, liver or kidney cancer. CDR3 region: CASSIAGVENEQFF. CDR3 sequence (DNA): TGCGCCAGCAGCATAGCGGGAGTCGAAAATGAGCAGTTCTTC.